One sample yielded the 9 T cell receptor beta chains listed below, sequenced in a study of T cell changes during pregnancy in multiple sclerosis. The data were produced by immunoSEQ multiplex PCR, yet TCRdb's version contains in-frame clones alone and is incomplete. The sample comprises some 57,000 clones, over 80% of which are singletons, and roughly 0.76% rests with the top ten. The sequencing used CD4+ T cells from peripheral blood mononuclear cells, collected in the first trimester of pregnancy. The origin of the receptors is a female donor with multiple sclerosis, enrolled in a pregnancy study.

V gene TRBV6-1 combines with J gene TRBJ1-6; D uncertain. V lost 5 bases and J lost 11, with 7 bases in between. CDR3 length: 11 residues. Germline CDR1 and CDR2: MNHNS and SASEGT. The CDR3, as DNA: TGTGCCAGCAGTACGGGAGCACCCCTCCACTTT. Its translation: CASSTGAPLHF.

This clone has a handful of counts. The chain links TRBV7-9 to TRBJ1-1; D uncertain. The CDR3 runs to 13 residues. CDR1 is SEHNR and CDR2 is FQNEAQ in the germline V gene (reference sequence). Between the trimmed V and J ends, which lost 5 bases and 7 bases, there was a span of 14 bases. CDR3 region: CASSRVSGIEAFF. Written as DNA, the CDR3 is TGTGCCAGCAGCCGGGTGTCCGGTATTGAAGCTTTCTTT.

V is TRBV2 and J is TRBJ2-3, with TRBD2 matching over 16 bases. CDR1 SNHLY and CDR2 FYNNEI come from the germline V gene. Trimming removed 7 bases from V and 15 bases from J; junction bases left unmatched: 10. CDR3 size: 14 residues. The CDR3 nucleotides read TGTGCCAGCATCGGGACTAGCGGGGGGGCCATCTGTTATTTT. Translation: CASIGTSGGAICYF.

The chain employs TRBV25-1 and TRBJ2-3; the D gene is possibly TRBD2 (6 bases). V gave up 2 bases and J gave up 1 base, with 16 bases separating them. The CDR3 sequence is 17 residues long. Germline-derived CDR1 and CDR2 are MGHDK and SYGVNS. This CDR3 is CASSENWGTGGTDTQYF. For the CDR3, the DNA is TGTGCCAGCAGTGAAAACTGGGGGACTGGCGGCACAGATACGCAGTATTTT.

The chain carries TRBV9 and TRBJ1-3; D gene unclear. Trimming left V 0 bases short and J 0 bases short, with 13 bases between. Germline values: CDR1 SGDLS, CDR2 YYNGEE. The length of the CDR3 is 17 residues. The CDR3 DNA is TGTGCCAGCAGCGTAGGGGAGGGAAGCAGCTCTGGAAACACCATATATTTT. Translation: CASSVGEGSSSGNTIYF.

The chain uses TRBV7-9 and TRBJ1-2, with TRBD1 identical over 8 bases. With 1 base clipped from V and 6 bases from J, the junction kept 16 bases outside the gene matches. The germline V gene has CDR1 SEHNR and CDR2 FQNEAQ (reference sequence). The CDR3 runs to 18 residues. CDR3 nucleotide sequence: TGTGCCAGCAGCTTAGGACAGGGGAACCGGATCGAGGCGAATGGCTACACCTTC. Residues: CASSLGQGNRIEANGYTF.

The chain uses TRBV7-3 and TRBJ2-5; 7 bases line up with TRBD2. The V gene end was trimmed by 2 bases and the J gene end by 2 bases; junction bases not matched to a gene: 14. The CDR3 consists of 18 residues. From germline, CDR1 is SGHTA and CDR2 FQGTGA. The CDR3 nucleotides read TGTGCCAGCAGCTTACTGGGGAGGGGAAGCGGGGCACAAGAGACCCAGTACTTC. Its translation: CASSLLGRGSGAQETQYF.

CDR3 sequence (DNA): TGTGCCAGCAGTTCCTACACTGAAGCTTTCTTT. Translated: CASSSYTEAFF. The chain combines TRBV6-6 with TRBJ1-1; D is uncertain. Germline CDR1 MNHNY, CDR2 SVGAGI (reference sequence). V gave up 4 bases and J gave up 3 bases, with 3 bases separating them. The CDR3 runs to 11 residues.

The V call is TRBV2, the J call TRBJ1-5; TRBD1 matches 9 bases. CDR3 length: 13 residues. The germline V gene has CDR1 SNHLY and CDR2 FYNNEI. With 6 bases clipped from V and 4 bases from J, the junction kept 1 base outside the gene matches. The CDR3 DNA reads TGTGCCAGCAGGGGGACAGGGAATCAGCCCCAGCATTTT. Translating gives CASRGTGNQPQHF.